This TCR beta chain stems from a study of blood T cell repertoires in COVID-19. Germline loops: CDR1 PRHDT, CDR2 FYEKMQ (reference sequence). This CDR3 is 13 amino acids long. Trimming removed 3 bases at V and 2 bases at J, with 8 bases between. Only in-frame clones appear in the TCRdb table, and some are missing; sequencing was by immunoSEQ multiplex PCR. The profile covers tens of thousands of clones, with more than 75% appearing a single time and 4.8% taken by the ten largest. The receptor's source is a woman older than 75 with active COVID-19. The chain carries TRBV13 and TRBJ2-7, with D uncertain. Sequenced: peripheral blood. CDR3 protein: CASSFQRTYEQYF. For the CDR3, the DNA is TGTGCCAGCAGCTTTCAGCGCACCTACGAGCAGTACTTC.